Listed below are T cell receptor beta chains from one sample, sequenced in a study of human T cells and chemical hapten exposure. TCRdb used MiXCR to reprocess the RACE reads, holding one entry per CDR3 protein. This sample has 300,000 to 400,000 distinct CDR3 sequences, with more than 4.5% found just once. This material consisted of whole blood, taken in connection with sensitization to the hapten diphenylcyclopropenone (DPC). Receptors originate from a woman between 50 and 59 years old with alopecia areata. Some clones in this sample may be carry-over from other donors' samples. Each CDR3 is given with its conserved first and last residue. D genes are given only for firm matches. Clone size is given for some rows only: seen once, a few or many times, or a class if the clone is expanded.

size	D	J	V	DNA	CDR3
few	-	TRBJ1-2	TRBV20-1	TGCAGTGCTAGAGATCCTGTCTTCACTGGCTACACCTTC	CSARDPVFTGYTF
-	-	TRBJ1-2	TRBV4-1	TGCGCCAGCAGCCAAGAGAGGGGTACTAACTATGGCTACACCTTC	CASSQERGTNYGYTF
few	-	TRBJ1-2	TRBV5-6	TGTGCCAGCAGGGGCTGGACAGTCAACTATGGCTACACCTTC	CASRGWTVNYGYTF
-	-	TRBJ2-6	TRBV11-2	TGTGCCAGCCGGGAAGGGGCCAACGTCCTGACTTTC	CASREGANVLTF
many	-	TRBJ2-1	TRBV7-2	TGTGCCAGCAGCTCGGCGGGGTACAATGAGCAGTTCTTC	CASSSAGYNEQFF
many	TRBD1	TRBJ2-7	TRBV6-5	TGTGCCAGCTGTTCGGGGACAGCTATCTACGAGCAGTACTTC	CASCSGTAIYEQYF
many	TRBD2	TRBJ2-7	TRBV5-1	TGCGCCAGCAGCTTGGCAGGGACTAGCGGGAGTATGGACGAGCAGTACTTC	CASSLAGTSGSMDEQYF
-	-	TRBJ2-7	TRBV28	TGTGCCAGCAGTTCGTCACACCAGAGCTACGAGCAGTACTTC	CASSSSHQSYEQYF
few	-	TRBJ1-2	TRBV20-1	TGCAGTGCTAGAGATCTCTTGTCCGGTGCTATCTATGGCTACACCTTC	CSARDLLSGAIYGYTF
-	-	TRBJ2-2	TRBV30	TGTGCCTGGAGTGTAGGGAACACCGGGGAGCTGTTTTTT	CAWSVGNTGELFF
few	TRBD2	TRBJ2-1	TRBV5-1	TGCGCCAGCAGCGAACCGGGACTAGCGGGTGTGAATGAGCAGTTCTTC	CASSEPGLAGVNEQFF
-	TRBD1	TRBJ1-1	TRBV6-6	TGTGCCAGCACCAAGACAGGGTGGTCAGCTTTCTTT	CASTKTGWSAFF
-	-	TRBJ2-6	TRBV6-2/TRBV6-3	TGTGCCAGCAGTCCCCAGTCGGTTTCTGGTTCCGGGGCCAACGTCCTGACTTTC	CASSPQSVSGSGANVLTF
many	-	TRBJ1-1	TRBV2	TGTGCCAGCAGTGAAGCGCGTGGTTCTGAAGCTTTCTTT	CASSEARGSEAFF
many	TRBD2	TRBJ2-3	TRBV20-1	TGCAGTGCTAGAGCGGGACTAGCGGGACTCCCGGATACGCAGTATTTT	CSARAGLAGLPDTQYF
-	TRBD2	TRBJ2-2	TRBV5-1	TGCGCCAGCAGCCAAACATCAGCGGGAGGGACCGGGGAGCTGTTTTTT	CASSQTSAGGTGELFF
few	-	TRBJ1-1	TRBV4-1	TGCGCCAGCAGCCGCTCAGAGATCACTGAAGCTTTCTTT	CASSRSEITEAFF
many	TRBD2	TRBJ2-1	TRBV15	TGTGCCACCAGCAGTTCTACGGGAGGGTTCTACAATGAGCAGTTCTTC	CATSSSTGGFYNEQFF
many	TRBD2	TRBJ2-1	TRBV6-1	TGTGCCAGCAGGGACTGGGAGGGACTTTACAATGAGCAGTTCTTC	CASRDWEGLYNEQFF
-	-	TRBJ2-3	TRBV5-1	TGCGCCAGCATCGGGGACCGGGGGAGCACAGATACGCAGTATTTT	CASIGDRGSTDTQYF
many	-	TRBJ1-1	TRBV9	TGTGCCAGCACCTACGGTTCCAACACTGAAGCTTTCTTT	CASTYGSNTEAFF
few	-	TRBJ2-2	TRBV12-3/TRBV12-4	TGTGCCAGCACCTGGGGGGCCCTTCCCCTGGAGCTGTTTTTT	CASTWGALPLELFF
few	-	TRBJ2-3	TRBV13	TGTGCCAGCAGCCCCGCTAGCGAAGATACGCAGTATTTT	CASSPASEDTQYF
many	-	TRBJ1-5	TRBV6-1	TGTGCCAGCAAACCGCGGGGAGTAGTGACCCAGCATTTT	CASKPRGVVTQHF
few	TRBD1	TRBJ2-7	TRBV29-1	TGCAGCACGAGCCCCGGGACAGGGGACTCCTACGAGCAGTACTTC	CSTSPGTGDSYEQYF
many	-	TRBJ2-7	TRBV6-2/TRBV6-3	TGTGCCAGCTCACCAAGTGGCGAGCAGTACTTC	CASSPSGEQYF
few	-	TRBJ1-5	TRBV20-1	TGCAGTGTCAAAGAGGAGGTTTACAATCAGCCCCAGCATTTT	CSVKEEVYNQPQHF
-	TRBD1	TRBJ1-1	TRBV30	TGTGCCTGGAGCCCAGGGGGCGCCTCGGTCCCTCCGAACACTGAAGCTTTCTTT	CAWSPGGASVPPNTEAFF
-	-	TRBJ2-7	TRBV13	TGTGCCAGCAGCTTGGGAAGTGTGTCTTACGAGCAGTACTTC	CASSLGSVSYEQYF
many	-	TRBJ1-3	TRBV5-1	TGCGCCAGCAGCTTGGAAAGCGGTCTTGGAAACACCATATATTTT	CASSLESGLGNTIYF
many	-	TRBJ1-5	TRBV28	TGTGCCAGCAGTTTACGTCATCAGCCCCAGCATTTT	CASSLRHQPQHF
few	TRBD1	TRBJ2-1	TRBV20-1	TGCAGTGCTAGCAGGGGGAGCTCCTACAATGAGCAGTTCTTC	CSASRGSSYNEQFF
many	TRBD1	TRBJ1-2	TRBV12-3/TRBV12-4	TGTGCCAGCACACCGGGACAGGGCTATGGCTACACCTTC	CASTPGQGYGYTF
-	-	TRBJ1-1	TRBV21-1	TGTGCCAGCAGCATCCGGACAGGGCATACTGAAGCTTTCTTT	CASSIRTGHTEAFF
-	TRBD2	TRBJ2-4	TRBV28	TGTGCCAGTAGCGGGAGTGGGTTGGCCAAAAACATTCAGTACTTC	CASSGSGLAKNIQYF
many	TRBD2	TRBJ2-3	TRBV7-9	TGTGCCAGCAGCCCAAGCGGGAGCTTCACAGATACGCAGTATTTT	CASSPSGSFTDTQYF
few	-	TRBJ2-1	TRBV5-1	TGCGCCAGCAGCCAGCAAGAGGGTTACAATGAGCAGTTCTTC	CASSQQEGYNEQFF
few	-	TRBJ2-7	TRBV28	TGTGCCAGCATCCGGACAGATAACTACGAGCAGTACTTC	CASIRTDNYEQYF
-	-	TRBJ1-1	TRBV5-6	TGTGCCAGCAGCGATCCGGGCCTGAACACTGAAGCTTTCTTT	CASSDPGLNTEAFF
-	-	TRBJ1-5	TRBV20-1	TGCAGTGCTAGACCCAGTAGCAATCAGCCCCAGCATTTT	CSARPSSNQPQHF
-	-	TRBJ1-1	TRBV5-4	TGTGCCAGCAGCTCTGGGGGGGGAAGGATGAACACTGAAGCTTTCTTT	CASSSGGGRMNTEAFF
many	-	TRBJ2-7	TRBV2	TGTGCCAGCAGTCGGAAGTTCTTGTCAGGGAACTCCTACGAGCAGTACTTC	CASSRKFLSGNSYEQYF
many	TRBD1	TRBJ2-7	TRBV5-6	TGTGCCAGCAGCTACGGGACAGGGGACGAGCAGTACTTC	CASSYGTGDEQYF